Sequencing of this T cell receptor (beta chain) was carried out in a study of blood T cell repertoires in COVID-19. Study information: Sources were T cells, B-cell-depleted T cells, or PBMCs; the material itself was cDNA or gDNA.

This clone appeared once. Produced via immunoSEQ multiplex PCR; TCRdb's table is partial and in-frame only. The sample lists under 200,000 clones, roughly 82% occurring once. Germline CDR1 MNHEY, CDR2 SVGAGI. The CDR3 loop spans 16 amino acids. Trimming removed 0 bases from V and 0 bases from J, with 12 bases in between. The chain uses TRBV6-5 and TRBJ2-7, with D perhaps TRBD2 (6 bases). What was sequenced was PBMCs or T cells enriched from blood (not recorded which). This TCR derives from a woman aged 55-69 years with acute COVID-19. The CDR3 DNA follows: TGTGCCAGCAGTTACTCCCTGGCGGGGAGCTCCTACGAGCAGTACTTC. It codes for CASSYSLAGSSYEQYF.